This T cell receptor (beta chain) is from a study of beta chain features in type 1 diabetes. Study conclusions and caveats: Moderate yet significant TCRB CDR3 shortening was seen in Type 1 diabetes patients in all four CD4+ subsets.

The study reverse transcribed the entire isolated RNA, so it sequenced expressed TCRB transcripts. The table came from immunoSEQ multiplex PCR; TCRdb's copy has only in-frame clones and leaves some out. The top ten clones hold approximately 4% of a sample with 200,000 to 250,000 clones, less than 35% of them seen once. Concerning this clone: Its matching antigen is unknown.

Sequenced input: central memory CD4+ T cells from blood. The source is a man aged 25-40 years in good health.

CDR3 DNA sequence: TGTGCCAGCAGCGTAGGGCTAGCGGGGGAATCCCATCCAGATACGCAGTATTTT. Encoded protein: CASSVGLAGESHPDTQYF. This rearrangement joins TRBV9 to TRBJ2-3, with TRBD2 matching over 10 bases. The CDR3 runs to 18 residues. Germline V gene lookup returns CDR1 SGDLS and CDR2 YYNGEE. After removal of 0 bases from V and 4 bases from J, the junction contained 11 bases not matched to a gene.